This T cell receptor (beta chain) was sequenced during a study of T cell repertoires in aging, cancer and after chemotherapy. Overall study: Repeat sampling of healthy donors over several months to years showed clear clonal overlap. Overall study results and limits: In healthy donors, age-related TCR diversity loss mainly reflected lost richness. Age-matched healthy donors had significantly more diverse, less clonal blood TCR repertoires than untreated cancer patients. Median generation probability rose over the chemotherapy interval in each cancer cohort, suggesting rebound thymic output.

There are 15 residues in the CDR3. V dropped 6 bases and J dropped 7; count of bases not matched to a gene: 9. Germline V gene data show CDR1 as SEHNR and CDR2 as FQNEAQ (reference sequence). A mixed TRB-A/B primer pool amplified rearranged TRB by multiplex touch-down PCR. TCRdb re-called the multiplex PCR reads through MiXCR, storing one row per CDR3 protein. The sample holds under 15,000 distinct CDR3 sequences; approximately 22% are singletons and the top ten take 5% to 6%. TCR beta rearrangements were amplified from peripheral blood genomic DNA. A word on this clonotype: No antigen is known for it.

The gene calls are TRBV7-9 and TRBJ1-6; 7 bases match TRBD1. The sequence derives from a human donor in good health. Sequenced input: blood. CDR3 loop: CASSFRQGPNSPLHF. CDR3 coding DNA: TGTGCCAGCAGTTTCAGACAGGGCCCCAATTCACCCCTCCACTTT.